This is a list of T cell receptor beta chains from one sample in a study of T-cell reconstitution after alpha-beta-depleted transplantation in children. TCRdb recomputed calls from the PCR reads with MiXCR, one row per CDR3 protein. The sample consists of about 610,000 distinct CDR3 sequences, roughly 10% of them appearing once. This specimen consisted of PBMCs from the stem cell graft donor, obtained from the stem cell graft. The receptors shown here come from a human donor who donated a stem cell graft to a child with acute myeloid leukemia. CDR3s include the opening cysteine and the closing phenylalanine or tryptophan. D genes are given only for firm matches. Not every row has a clone size; where given, it reads once, few, many or a size class.

abundance,j_gene,d_gene,v_gene,CDR3nt,CDR3aa
few,TRBJ2-1,.,TRBV6-2/TRBV6-3,TGTGCCAGCAGTTACTCGAGTAGCGTTTTTAACAATGAGCAGTTCTTC,CASSYSSSVFNNEQFF
.,TRBJ2-5,TRBD1,TRBV29-1,TGCAGCGTTGAAGTACTGGACAGGCAAGAGACCCAGTACTTC,CSVEVLDRQETQYF
.,TRBJ2-1,TRBD1,TRBV7-9,TGTGCCAGCAGCTACCGGGACAGGGGTGTTACGGAGCAGTTCTTC,CASSYRDRGVTEQFF
.,TRBJ2-2,.,TRBV20-1,TGCAGTGCTAGAGAGGCAGGGCGTAACACCGGGGAGCTGTTTTTT,CSAREAGRNTGELFF
.,TRBJ2-5,TRBD2,TRBV29-1,TGCAGCGTTCCTCAAGGGGGACTAGCGGAAGAGACCCAGTACTTC,CSVPQGGLAEETQYF
few,TRBJ1-2,.,TRBV2,TGTGCCAGCAGTGTCAGGGTGTACACCTTC,CASSVRVYTF
many,TRBJ2-5,.,TRBV20-1,TGCAGTGCTAGAGATTTTCAGCTCCAAGAGACCCAGTACTTC,CSARDFQLQETQYF
.,TRBJ2-3,.,TRBV5-1,TGCGCCAGCGCGAGGGACACAGATACGCAGTATTTT,CASARDTDTQYF
many,TRBJ2-7,TRBD2,TRBV29-1,TGCAGCGTTGAAGGGGACGGGAGGGTTCGCGAGCAGTACTTC,CSVEGDGRVREQYF
many,TRBJ2-1,.,TRBV7-6,TGTGCCAGCAGCTTAGTAGCCGGCAGTGAGCAGTTCTTC,CASSLVAGSEQFF
few,TRBJ2-3,.,TRBV7-2,TGTGCCAGCAGCTTAGGATTTAGCACAGATACGCAGTATTTT,CASSLGFSTDTQYF
many,TRBJ2-2,.,TRBV20-1,TGCAGTGCTGCCGTGGGCCGGGAGCTGTTTTTT,CSAAVGRELFF
.,TRBJ2-7,.,TRBV29-1,TGCAGCGGTATTGGCTCCTACGAGCAGTACTTC,CSGIGSYEQYF
few,TRBJ2-3,TRBD2,TRBV29-1,TGCAGCACCGAGACTAGCGGGAGCCCAGATACGCAGTATTTT,CSTETSGSPDTQYF
.,TRBJ1-1,.,TRBV29-1,TGCAGCACACTTACAGGGAACACTGAAGCTTTCTTT,CSTLTGNTEAFF
many,TRBJ2-3,TRBD1,TRBV20-1,TGCAGTGCTAGGGGCGCCGGGACAGGCTCGCAGTATTTT,CSARGAGTGSQYF
many,TRBJ2-7,.,TRBV21-1,TGTGCCAGCAGCAAAGGGTGGCGGGGGGCCCACGAGCAGTACTTC,CASSKGWRGAHEQYF
many,TRBJ2-1,TRBD2,TRBV6-5,TGTGCCAGCAGTTACGCGGGAGGGCCCGGGAAAGAGCAGTTCTTC,CASSYAGGPGKEQFF
few,TRBJ1-2,.,TRBV19,TGTGCCAGTAGTATGTATGGAAAAGGTGAACGCTATGGCTACACCTTC,CASSMYGKGERYGYTF
.,TRBJ2-4,.,TRBV21-1,TGTGCCAGCAGCAAAGAAGGCGGGACCCCGCCCAAAACCAAAAACATTCAGTACTTC,CASSKEGGTPPKTKNIQYF
.,TRBJ2-2,.,TRBV5-5,TGTGCCAGCAGTACCGGGGTGGGCAGCTTAACCGGGGAGCTGTTTTTT,CASSTGVGSLTGELFF
.,TRBJ2-5,TRBD2,TRBV15,TGTGCCACCAGCAGAGGGACATTGGCGGGAGTAGGAGAGACCCAGTACTTC,CATSRGTLAGVGETQYF
few,TRBJ2-1,.,TRBV4-2,TGTGCCAGCAGCCAAGAAAAGGCTACGGGGCAGTTCTTC,CASSQEKATGQFF
few,TRBJ2-7,TRBD2,TRBV18,TGTGCCAGCTCACCACTGCCTAGCGGGAGTTACGAGCAGTACTTC,CASSPLPSGSYEQYF
many,TRBJ2-1,TRBD2,TRBV4-3,TGCGCCAGCAGCCAAGTCGGGACTAGCGTCTACAATGAGCAGTTCTTC,CASSQVGTSVYNEQFF
.,TRBJ2-1,TRBD1,TRBV28,TGTGCCACCGGGACAGGTTTATTCTTC,CATGTGLFF
.,TRBJ2-1,.,TRBV12-3/TRBV12-4,TGTGCCAGCAGAATCGACAATGAGCAGTTCTTC,CASRIDNEQFF
few,TRBJ2-5,.,TRBV7-2,TGTGCCAGCAGTCGATCGGGTCGGGCCCAAGGGCAGACCCAGTACTTC,CASSRSGRAQGQTQYF
many,TRBJ2-2,.,TRBV5-1,TGCGCCAGCAGCTTGGGCCAGCCCACCGGGGAGCTGTTTTTT,CASSLGQPTGELFF
many,TRBJ1-3,.,TRBV29-1,TGCAGCGTCCGGGACATTCGCGACGAAAACACCATATATTTT,CSVRDIRDENTIYF
.,TRBJ2-7,.,TRBV2,TGTGCCACCCGGACACAGGGAACCTACGAGCAGTACTTC,CATRTQGTYEQYF